Below are 27 T cell receptor beta chains sequenced from a single sample in a study of human T cells and chemical hapten exposure. TCRdb analysed the RACE reads with MiXCR anew, one entry per CDR3 protein. The sample lists 35,000 to 45,000 distinct CDR3 sequences; just under 9% were seen once. Time point of the sample: patch test 2, 6 weeks after DPC sensitization. The sample's treatment: therapeutic diphenylcyclopropenone sensitization with weekly scalp DPC. Here the sequenced sample was whole blood, taken in connection with sensitization to the hapten diphenylcyclopropenone (DPC). The receptors come from a woman in her thirties or forties with alopecia areata. Some clones in this sample may be carry-over from other donors' samples.

This clonotype was detected ten times or more. As the CDR3 is not closed by the conserved phenylalanine or tryptophan, this likely results from a read error. The limits of the CDR3 on the DNA are not certain, so only TCRdb's listed CDR3 is given. The chain uses TRBV20-1 and TRBJ2-7; the table's D call, TRBD1, was not checked against the DNA. The length of the CDR3 is 11 amino acids, counting both ends. Germline V lookup: CDR1 DFQATT, CDR2 SNEGSKA (reference sequence). The CDR3 loop reads CSARDRPPSLL.

The chain has TRBV19 and TRBJ2-5; D perhaps matches TRBD1 (6 bases). Trimming stripped 4 bases from V and 1 base from J, with 13 bases between. Germline values: CDR1 LNHDA, CDR2 SQIVND (reference sequence). The CDR3 is made up of 15 amino acids. The CDR3 nucleotides are TGTGCCAGTAGTAGGAGAGGACAGTCCCAAGAGACCCAGTACTTC. Translating it yields CASSRRGQSQETQYF.

At least ten counts were recorded for this clonotype. J is TRBJ2-1 and V is TRBV7-3; D may be TRBD2 (6 bases). The V and J ends lost 0 bases and 12 bases respectively, with 18 bases between them. Per germline, CDR1 SGHTA and CDR2 FQGTGA. The CDR3 sequence is 15 residues long. The CDR3 sequence is CASSLTPGGRQSQFF. Here the CDR3 DNA reads TGTGCCAGCAGCTTAACGCCCGGGGGTCGACAATCGCAGTTCTTC.

This clonotype showed up many times. The rearrangement joins TRBV11-2 to TRBJ1-1; D remains unclear. Germline loops: CDR1 SGHAT, CDR2 FQNNGV. The CDR3 is made up of 11 amino acids. Deletions cut 5 bases from V and 6 bases from J, with 7 bases between. The CDR3: CASSIGPEAFF. The CDR3 coding sequence is TGTGCCAGCAGCATAGGGCCTGAAGCTTTCTTT.

This clonotype was counted ten times or more. This chain uses TRBV7-8 with TRBJ2-5, with a possible D match to TRBD2 (5 bases). Germline CDR1 is SGHVS and CDR2 is FQNEAQ. Deletions cut 7 bases from V and 5 bases from J, with 14 bases between. CDR3 size: 13 residues. CDR3 loop: CASTNPSRETQYF. The CDR3 DNA sequence: TGTGCCAGCACAAACCCTAGCAGGGAGACCCAGTACTTC. Based on the CDR3 plus reference TRBV7-8 and TRBJ2-5, the full variable domain is GAGVSQSPRYKVAKRGQDVALRCDPISGHVSLFWYQQALGQGPEFLTYFQNEAQLDKSGLPSDRFFAERPEGSVSTLKIQRTQQEDSAVYLCASTNPSRETQYFGPGTRLLVL.

There are many counts of this clonotype. The chain is built from TRBV5-6 and TRBJ1-1, with D perhaps TRBD1 (5 bases). V lost 2 bases and J 1 base, leaving 9 bases between the germline ends. The CDR3 sequence is 14 residues long. Germline CDR1 and CDR2: SGHDT and YYEEEE. The DNA for the CDR3 is TGTGCCAGCAGCTTTTGGGACCGGAACACTGAAGCTTTCTTT. This translates into CASSFWDRNTEAFF. Filled out from reference TRBV5-6 and TRBJ1-1, the complete variable domain reads DAGVTQSPTHLIKTRGQQVTLRCSPKSGHDTVSWYQQALGQGPQFIFQYYEEEERQRGNFPDRFSGHQFPNYSSELNVNALLLGDSALYLCASSFWDRNTEAFFGQGTRLTVV.

In the case of this clonotype: A much larger clonotype is one base distant, so this may be a read error. The chain joins TRBV12-3 or TRBV12-4 to TRBJ1-1, with D unresolved. The length of the CDR3 is 14 residues. V was pared by 6 bases and J by 1 base, with 12 bases between. CDR3 protein: CASRPAVRNTEAFF. The CDR3, as DNA: TGTGCCAGCAGGCCCGCCGTTCGGAACACTGAAGCTTTCTTT.

The chain carries TRBV3-1 and TRBJ2-3; D assignment may be TRBD1 or TRBD2 (6 bases each). The CDR3 extends over 16 amino acids. The V end was cut by 1 base, the J end by 7 bases, with 18 bases between. Germline values: CDR1 LGHDT, CDR2 YNNKEL (reference sequence). The CDR3 loop is CASSQVEGGLRYTQYF. The CDR3 bases are TGTGCCAGCAGCCAAGTGGAGGGGGGTCTCCGATATACGCAGTATTTT.

This clonotype was observed at least ten times. The CDR3 DNA reads TGTGCCAGCAGTGAAAGCCGCCAATGGGGTTATCTTCCTGGGGCCAACGTCCTGACTTTC. Translating gives CASSESRQWGYLPGANVLTF. The chain employs TRBV6-1 and TRBJ2-6; no reliable D call. The CDR3 sequence is 20 residues long. Germline lookup yields CDR1 MNHNS and CDR2 SASEGT. With 2 bases removed from V and 2 bases from J, the gap between germline ends came to 22 bases.

Many counts were recorded for this clonotype. The chain employs TRBV6-1 and TRBJ2-3; 10 nucleotides line up with TRBD2. Germline values: CDR1 MNHNS, CDR2 SASEGT. V gave up 5 bases and J gave up 4 bases; unmatched junction bases: 18. The CDR3 loop spans 19 amino acids. The CDR3 nucleotides are TGTGCCAGCAGTCCGGGACAGATAGCGGGGGGTAAATATGCAGATACGCAGTATTTT. This codes for CASSPGQIAGGKYADTQYF.

This clonotype is medium-sized within its sample. The chain recombines TRBV12-3 or TRBV12-4 with TRBJ1-4; D possibly corresponds to TRBD1 (5 bases). The V end lost 4 bases, the J end lost 4 bases, and 16 bases lay between the germline ends. The CDR3 is 16 residues long. CDR3 DNA sequence: TGTGCCAGCAGTTCCCTCTTCGGGACCAGTAATGAAAAACTGTTTTTT. Protein: CASSSLFGTSNEKLFF.

This clonotype was detected many times. The genes are TRBV3-1 and TRBJ2-7; 7 bases are a match to TRBD2. This CDR3 is built from 18 residues. V was clipped by 0 bases and J by 7 bases; unmatched bases: 18. Germline-derived CDR1 and CDR2 are LGHDT and YNNKEL (reference sequence). CDR3 region: CASSQEFRLAANVLEQYF. CDR3 nucleotides: TGTGCCAGCAGCCAAGAGTTTAGGCTAGCGGCGAACGTCTTGGAGCAGTACTTC.

This clonotype was seen at least ten times. Here the CDR3 reads CASGGRDTLTPLHF. The CDR3 region has the DNA TGTGCCAGCGGGGGACGGGACACTCTTACACCCCTCCACTTT. The chain recombines TRBV27 with TRBJ1-6, with D tentatively TRBD1 (6 bases). This CDR3 is built from 14 residues. Deletions cut 8 bases from V and 11 bases from J, with 19 bases between. The germline V gene encodes CDR1 MNHEY and CDR2 SMNVEV (reference sequence).

This clonotype was counted at least ten times. V gene TRBV20-1 combines with J gene TRBJ2-1, with TRBD2 matching over 11 bases. Germline V gene data show CDR1 as DFQATT and CDR2 as SNEGSKA (reference sequence). Losses at the gene ends were 4 bases for V and 0 bases for J; bases not matched to a gene: 2. The CDR3 has 15 residues. CDR3 in amino acids: CSATSGGSSYNEQFF. The CDR3 DNA is TGCAGTGCTACTAGCGGGGGGAGCTCCTACAATGAGCAGTTCTTC.

This clonotype was counted at least ten times. DNA of the CDR3: TGTGCCAGTAGGTTGGTCCAGGGGAATCAGCCCCAGCATTTT. Protein product: CASRLVQGNQPQHF. The chain is built from TRBV19 and TRBJ1-5, with D possibly being TRBD1 (6 bases). The CDR3 runs to 14 residues. The ends were cut back, 6 bases at V and 4 bases at J, with 13 bases in the middle. Germline V CDR1 and CDR2: LNHDA, SQIVND (reference sequence).

Of note for this clonotype: At one end the junction does not follow the germline gene, possibly because of a read error. V gene TRBV18 combines with J gene TRBJ1-6, with 7 bases identical to TRBD1. Germline lookup yields CDR1 KGHSH and CDR2 LQKENI. The CDR3 loop spans 15 amino acids. The CDR3 DNA reads TGTGCCAGCTCACCGGGGGGGACAGATAATTCATCCCTCCACTTT. Protein product: CASSPGGTDNSSLHF.

The chain combines TRBV6-5 with TRBJ2-1, with TRBD2 matching 8 bases. With V trimmed by 6 bases and J by 6 bases, 10 bases remained unmatched. The CDR3 consists of 15 residues. Germline V gene sequence: CDR1 MNHEY, CDR2 SVGAGI. The CDR3 here is CASSPGLVGPNEQFF. The CDR3 DNA follows: TGTGCCAGCAGCCCGGGACTAGTCGGCCCCAATGAGCAGTTCTTC.

At least ten counts were recorded for this clonotype. The chain carries TRBV10-3 and TRBJ1-1; TRBD1 agrees at 7 bases. CDR3 length equals 14 residues. Germline V gene data show CDR1 as ENHRY and CDR2 as SYGVKD. After removal of 6 bases from V and 4 bases from J, the junction contained 8 bases not matched to a gene. The CDR3 sequence: CAISPLQGSTEAFF. CDR3 DNA: TGTGCCATCAGCCCTCTACAGGGGAGCACTGAAGCTTTCTTT.

At least ten counts were recorded for this clonotype. The chain joins TRBV11-2 to TRBJ2-3, with D possibly matching TRBD2 (5 bases). V was pared by 4 bases and J by 2 bases, with 7 bases between. Per the germline V gene, CDR1 is SGHAT and CDR2 is FQNNGV. This CDR3 contains 13 residues. CDR3 protein: CASSSGNTDTQYF. DNA for the CDR3: TGTGCCAGCAGCTCCGGGAACACAGATACGCAGTATTTT.

At least ten counts were recorded for this clonotype. The CDR3 DNA reads TGTGCCAGCAGCTCGGGACTAGTCGGTGGCACAGATACGCAGTATTTT. It codes for CASSSGLVGGTDTQYF. This chain uses TRBV11-3 with TRBJ2-3, with TRBD2 identical over 8 bases. V trimming: 4 bases; J trimming: 1 base; junction bases outside the gene matches: 7. CDR1 SGHNT and CDR2 YENEEA come from the germline V gene. This CDR3 has 16 residues.

The genes are TRBV4-1 and TRBJ1-1; 10 positions agree with TRBD1. The germline gives CDR1 MGHRA, CDR2 YSYEKL. The CDR3 extends over 14 amino acids. J gave up 6 bases and V 4 bases, and 5 bases lay outside the gene matches. CDR3 sequence reads: CASSLRTGGPEAFF. DNA of the CDR3: TGCGCCAGCAGCCTAAGGACAGGGGGTCCTGAAGCTTTCTTT.

The chain recombines TRBV10-3 with TRBJ1-1, with D uncertain. Trimming pared 11 bases from V and 1 base from J, leaving 17 bases between. Germline assignment: CDR1 ENHRY and CDR2 SYGVKD. CDR3 size: 14 residues. The CDR3 DNA reads as TGTGCCTCGCTTTCCTGGGAAGGGAACACTGAAGCTTTCTTT. Protein product: CASLSWEGNTEAFF.

V usage is TRBV28 and J usage is TRBJ2-1; D uncertain. The CDR3 contains 12 residues. Germline assignment: CDR1 MDHEN and CDR2 SYDVKM. Trimming removed 5 bases at V and 7 bases at J, with 9 bases between. CDR3 amino acids: CASSPYRNEQFF. CDR3 nucleotides: TGTGCCAGCAGTCCCTACCGGAATGAGCAGTTCTTC. Using reference TRBV28 and TRBJ2-1 for the parts outside the CDR3, the full variable domain is DVKVTQSSRYLVKRTGEKVFLECVQDMDHENMFWYRQDPGLGLRLIYFSYDVKMKEKGDIPEGYSVSREKKERFSLILESASTNQTSMYLCASSPYRNEQFFGPGTRLTVL.

Many counts were recorded for this clonotype. CDR3 region: CSAARGMGKPTQYF. The DNA of the CDR3 is TGCAGCGCAGCCCGGGGCATGGGGAAGCCAACGCAGTATTTT. V usage is TRBV29-1 and J usage is TRBJ2-3; D may match TRBD1 or TRBD2 (5 bases each). This CDR3 has 14 residues. V lost 7 bases to trimming and J lost 9 bases, with 23 bases between them. Germline loops: CDR1 SQVTM, CDR2 ANQGSEA.

At least ten counts were recorded for this clonotype. The V gene is TRBV7-2, the J gene TRBJ1-5; 7 positions agree with TRBD1. Germline assignment: CDR1 SGHTA and CDR2 FQGNSA. V lost 6 bases, J lost 4 bases, and 9 bases stayed unmatched. This CDR3 has 15 amino acids. The CDR3: CASRTTTGVNQPQHF. CDR3 DNA sequence: TGTGCCAGCAGAACTACAACAGGGGTGAATCAGCCCCAGCATTTT.

This clonotype was counted many times. CDR3 loop: CASSLRDTKYNEQFF. CDR3 coding DNA: TGTGCCAGCTCTCTCCGGGACACCAAATACAATGAGCAGTTCTTC. The V and J genes are TRBV18 and TRBJ2-1; a weak D match, TRBD1 (6 bases). V was clipped by 6 bases and J by 4 bases, with 16 bases between them. CDR1 and CDR2 (germline): KGHSH, LQKENI. The CDR3 totals 15 residues.

This clonotype has just a few counts. This chain links TRBV5-1 with TRBJ2-7; D is unclear. The CDR3 totals 14 residues. Germline V gene lookup returns CDR1 SGHRS and CDR2 YFSETQ. V lost 0 bases and J lost 0, with 7 bases in between. Here the CDR3 reads CASSLEIDSYEQYF. CDR3 nucleotide sequence: TGCGCCAGCAGCTTGGAGATCGACTCCTACGAGCAGTACTTC. The full variable domain, its missing parts supplied by reference TRBV5-1 and TRBJ2-7, is KAGVTQTPRYLIKTRGQQVTLSCSPISGHRSVSWYQQTPGQGLQFLFEYFSETQRNKGNFPGRFSGRQFSNSRSEMNVSTLELGDSALYLCASSLEIDSYEQYFGPGTRLTVT.